The rows below give T cell receptor beta chains drawn from one sample of a study of CD8 T cells in Susac syndrome. TCRdb re-analysed the immunoSEQ multiplex PCR reads in MiXCR, keeping a single row per CDR3 protein. In the table there are roughly 75,000 distinct CDR3 sequences, 85% to 95% of which are singletons. Source material: CD4+ T cells from PBMCs. The receptors originated from a human donor with Susac syndrome. CDR3s leave out the opening cysteine and the closing phenylalanine or tryptophan. Clone size is shown for a subset of rows, as once, few, many or a class of expanded clone.

cdr3_length v_call clone_size cdr3_aa
13 TRBV4-2 . ASSQQGRSNQPQH
13 TRBV5-1 . ASSLEGARLSPLH
13 TRBV6-2/TRBV6-3 once ASSIPGLAWNTQY
8 TRBV30 . AWGPDTQY
12 TRBV6-2/TRBV6-3 . ASSYLGVQETQY
13 TRBV6-2/TRBV6-3 . ASSYPGTGKYEQY
9 TRBV6-2/TRBV6-3 . ASSYPHEQF
13 TRBV7-3 once ASSPGTVGTDTQY
13 TRBV7-3 few ASSKTSMYQETQY
13 TRBV6-5 . ASSSYLTGTGELF
13 TRBV6-2/TRBV6-3 . ASTSGKGSYNEQF
10 TRBV20-1 . SARGVDYGYT
15 TRBV30 . AWTAGTGPYSNQPQH
12 TRBV7-9 once ASSLVLDTGELF
13 TRBV5-1 . ASSQGDRENTEAF
13 TRBV28 . ASSLGGQGADTQY
12 TRBV28 . ASSRAGDPDTQY
9 TRBV28 . ASSKRETQY
12 TRBV19 . ASRIQGRTDTQY
10 TRBV11-3 . ASEEIRYGYT
16 TRBV12-3/TRBV12-4 . ASSLASGQGARYNEQF
10 TRBV7-9 . ASSLRTGRGF
11 TRBV6-2/TRBV6-3 . ASVGTGRDEQY
10 TRBV30 once AWRINEYEQY
14 TRBV27 once ASRYRGLLGANVLT
11 TRBV7-2 . ASSLGLTDTQY
14 TRBV3-1 . ASSQDRVSGGETQY
13 TRBV2 . ASSENGGAEDTQY
12 TRBV7-3 . ASSLGVMNTEAF
14 TRBV13 once ASSAPGVRGTGELF
11 TRBV6-2/TRBV6-3 . ASRGTGSEPQH
14 TRBV23-1 . ASSEDRPRGTDTQY
10 TRBV29-1 once SVRDSTDTQY
12 TRBV20-1 . SARRDSLNEKLF
11 TRBV6-5 . ASSYQGVYGYT
9 TRBV3-1 . ASSEWGAQS
12 TRBV18 . ASSRDGGPQPQH
11 TRBV6-2/TRBV6-3 . ASSSTPHYEQY
12 TRBV7-9 . ASSFSGGPLEQY
13 TRBV21-1 once ASSKGLNTTGELF
17 TRBV7-2 . ASSPRWDASKRFSDTQY
13 TRBV6-5 . ASRPREQGNTEAF
7 TRBV20-1 . SGAGEAT
16 TRBV11-2 . ASSLVLGRALRGSPLH
8 TRBV30 . AWGTDTQY